These 2 T cell receptor beta chains came from one sample sequenced in a study of T cells in Graves' hyperthyroidism and ophthalmopathy. Using RNA transcripts as the source, TCR beta CDR3 regions were amplified. First-round RT-PCR targeting the TCR CDR3 was performed with the HTBI primer set. TCRdb called the multiplex PCR reads again in MiXCR, with one record for every CDR3 protein. The table records 600,000 to 650,000 distinct CDR3 sequences, roughly 17% of them present only once. Source material: blood. The source is a woman aged 25-40 years with Graves' hyperthyroidism.

The count of this clonotype is one. This rearrangement joins TRBV4-1 to TRBJ2-1; D unclear. Deletions cut 1 base from V and 5 bases from J, with 9 bases between. Germline V gene sequence: CDR1 MGHRA, CDR2 YSYEKL. The CDR3 runs 14 residues. This CDR3 is CASSQVRIDNEQFF. Written as DNA, the CDR3 is TGCGCCAGCAGCCAAGTACGTATTGACAATGAGCAGTTCTTC.

The chain employs TRBV5-1 and TRBJ2-7; TRBD2 is a possible D gene (6 bases). The germline V gene encodes CDR1 SGHRS and CDR2 YFSETQ. This CDR3 has 14 amino acids. V was clipped by 4 bases and J by 3 bases, with 14 bases between them. CDR3 sequence (DNA): TGCGCCAGCAGCCATAGCGGACTGGGCTACGAGCAGTACTTC. Amino acids: CASSHSGLGYEQYF.